This T cell receptor (beta chain) came from a study of chemoradiotherapy in HPV16-positive cancers. Study-wide results and limits: Candidate HPV-specific clones and E7-related TCR motifs grew in tumor during treatment.

There are a few counts of this clone. Its cognate antigen is unknown. Measured with immunoSEQ multiplex PCR; TCRdb has only the in-frame clones, and not every one. The data hold 20,000 or so clones, with approximately 84% observed a single time. The CDR3 is 15 amino acids. The germline V gene encodes CDR1 SGHTA and CDR2 FQGNSA. The trim removed 5 bases at V and 3 bases at J, leaving 6 bases unmatched. This rearrangement joins TRBV7-2 to TRBJ2-7; 11 nucleotides match TRBD2. The sequence was obtained from a human donor with HPV-associated anogenital cancer. Specimen: blood, collected from a patient who underwent chemoradiotherapy. The CDR3 sequence: CASSPRSGGGYEQYF. For the CDR3, the DNA is TGTGCCAGCAGCCCCCGTAGCGGGGGGGGCTACGAGCAGTACTTC.